The clone carrying this T cell receptor (beta chain) was detected only a few times. Its antigen is still unknown. The data derive from a study of CD8 T cells in ankylosing spondylitis. Overall study results and limits: Characteristic, it appeared, of ankylosing spondylitis blood was a TCR beta motif of about eight highly homologous variants. From matched ankylosing spondylitis synovial fluid, disease-linked clones were reportedly recovered at significantly enriched levels. Clones linked to disease, bearing a CD8+ phenotype, were relatively rare in peripheral blood.

MiXCR was run by TCRdb on the 5' RACE reads, yielding one entry per CDR3 protein. The sample contains 650,000 to 800,000 distinct CDR3 sequences, 15% to 20% of which appear only once. V shed 3 bases and J shed 7 bases, with 19 bases lying between them. The CDR3 covers 16 residues. The V gene's germline CDR1 is SGHRS and CDR2 YFSETQ. The V gene is TRBV5-1, the J gene TRBJ1-4, with D hard to call. The TCR sequence derives from a male donor with ankylosing spondylitis. The sequenced sample consisted of blood, either unsorted or a sorted T cell fraction (not recorded which). This chain's CDR3 is CASSSATVQDGEKLFF. CDR3 sequence (DNA): TGCGCCAGCAGCTCGGCGACGGTTCAAGATGGTGAAAAACTGTTTTTT.